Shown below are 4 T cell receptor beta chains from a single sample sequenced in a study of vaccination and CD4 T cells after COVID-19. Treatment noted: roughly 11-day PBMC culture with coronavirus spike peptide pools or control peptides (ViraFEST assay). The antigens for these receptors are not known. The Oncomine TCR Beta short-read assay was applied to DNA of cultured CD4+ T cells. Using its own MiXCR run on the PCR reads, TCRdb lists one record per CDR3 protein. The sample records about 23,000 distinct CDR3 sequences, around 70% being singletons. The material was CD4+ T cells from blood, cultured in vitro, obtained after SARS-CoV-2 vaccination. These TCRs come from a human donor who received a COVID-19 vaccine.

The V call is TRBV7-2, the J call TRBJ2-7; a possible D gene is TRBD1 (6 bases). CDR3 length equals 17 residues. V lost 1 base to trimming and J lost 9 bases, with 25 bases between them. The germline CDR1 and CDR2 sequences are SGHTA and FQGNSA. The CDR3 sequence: CASSLDGPRGSRWGQYF. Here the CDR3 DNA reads TGTGCCAGCAGCTTAGATGGCCCCAGGGGCTCACGGTGGGGGCAGTACTTC.

CDR3 region: CAGIAGQIQETQYF. In DNA form, the CDR3 reads TGTGCCGGAATAGCGGGGCAGATCCAAGAGACCCAGTACTTC. The chain carries TRBV2 and TRBJ2-5, with 8 bases fitting TRBD2. Germline loops: CDR1 SNHLY, CDR2 FYNNEI. With V trimmed by 11 bases and J by 1 base, 9 bases remained unmatched. The CDR3 runs 14 residues.

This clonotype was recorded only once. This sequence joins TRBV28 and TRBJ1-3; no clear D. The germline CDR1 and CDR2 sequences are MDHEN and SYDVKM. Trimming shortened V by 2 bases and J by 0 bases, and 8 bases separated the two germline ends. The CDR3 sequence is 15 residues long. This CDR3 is CASSLGIVSGNTIYF. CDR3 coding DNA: TGTGCCAGCAGTTTAGGGATCGTCTCTGGAAACACCATATATTTT.

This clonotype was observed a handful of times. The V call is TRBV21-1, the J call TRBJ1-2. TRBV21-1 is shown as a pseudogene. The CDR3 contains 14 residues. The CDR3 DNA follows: TGTGCCAGCAGCACAAGAAGGCCTTCCGGCGGCTACACCTTC. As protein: CASSTRRPSGGYTF.